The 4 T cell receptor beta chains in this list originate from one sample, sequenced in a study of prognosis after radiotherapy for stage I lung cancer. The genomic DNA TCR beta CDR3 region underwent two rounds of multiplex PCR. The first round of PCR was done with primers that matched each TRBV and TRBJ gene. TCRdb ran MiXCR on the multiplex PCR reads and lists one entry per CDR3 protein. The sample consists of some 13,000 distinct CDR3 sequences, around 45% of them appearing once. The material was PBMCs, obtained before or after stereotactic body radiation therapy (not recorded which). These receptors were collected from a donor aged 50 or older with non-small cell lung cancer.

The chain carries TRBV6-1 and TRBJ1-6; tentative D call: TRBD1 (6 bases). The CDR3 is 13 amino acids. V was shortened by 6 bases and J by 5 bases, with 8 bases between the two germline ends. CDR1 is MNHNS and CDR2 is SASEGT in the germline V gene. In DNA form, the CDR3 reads TGTGCCAGCAGGAGGACAGATAATTCACCCCTCCACTTT. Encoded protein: CASRRTDNSPLHF.

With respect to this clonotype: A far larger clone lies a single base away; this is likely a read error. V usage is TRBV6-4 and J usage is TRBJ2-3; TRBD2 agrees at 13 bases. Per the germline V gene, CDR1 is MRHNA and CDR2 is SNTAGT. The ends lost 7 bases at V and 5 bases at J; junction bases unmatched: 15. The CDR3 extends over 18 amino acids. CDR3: CASTRHPTSGRDLDTQYF. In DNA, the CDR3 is TGTGCCAGCACACGACACCCTACTAGCGGGAGGGATTTAGATACGCAGTATTTT.

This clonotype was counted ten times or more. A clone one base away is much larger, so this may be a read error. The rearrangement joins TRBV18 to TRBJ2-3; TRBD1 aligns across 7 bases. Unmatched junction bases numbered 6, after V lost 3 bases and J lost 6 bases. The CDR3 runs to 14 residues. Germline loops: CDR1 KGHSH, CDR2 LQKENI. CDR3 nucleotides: TGTGCCAGCTCACCGGACAGGAGGTTTGATACGCAGTATTTT. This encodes CASSPDRRFDTQYF.

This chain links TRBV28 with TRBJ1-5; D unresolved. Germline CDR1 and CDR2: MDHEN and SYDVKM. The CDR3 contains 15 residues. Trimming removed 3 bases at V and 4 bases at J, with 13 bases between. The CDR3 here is CASSLAPVGNQPQHF. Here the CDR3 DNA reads TGTGCCAGCAGTTTGGCCCCAGTGGGTAATCAGCCCCAGCATTTT. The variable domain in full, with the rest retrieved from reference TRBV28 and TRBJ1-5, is DVKVTQSSRYLVKRTGEKVFLECVQDMDHENMFWYRQDPGLGLRLIYFSYDVKMKEKGDIPEGYSVSREKKERFSLILESASTNQTSMYLCASSLAPVGNQPQHFGDGTRLSIL.